One sample yielded the 4 T cell receptor beta chains listed below, sequenced in a study of OX40 agonist ivuxolimab in advanced cancers. Method: immunoSEQ multiplex PCR; TCRdb's copy keeps in-frame clones and lacks some. Of approximately 47,000 clones listed, more than 70% are singletons. Sequenced material: CD4+ or CD8+ T cells sorted from blood, taken in a trial of the OX40 agonist ivuxolimab. These receptors originate from an adult with an advanced solid tumor such as melanoma, head and neck, liver or kidney cancer.

The chain employs TRBV7-9 and TRBJ1-1, with a possible D match to TRBD1 (5 bases). The length of the CDR3 is 13 residues. Germline V gene data show CDR1 as SEHNR and CDR2 as FQNEAQ (reference sequence). The V end lost 5 bases, the J end lost 5 bases, and 12 bases lay between the germline ends. The CDR3 region is CASSTAGVTEAFF. CDR3 in DNA: TGTGCCAGCAGCACCGCGGGGGTAACTGAAGCTTTCTTT.

V is TRBV27 and J is TRBJ2-2; unclear D gene. The CDR3 covers 12 residues. Germline lookup yields CDR1 MNHEY and CDR2 SMNVEV (reference sequence). Trimming shortened V by 4 bases and J by 2 bases, and 2 bases separated the two germline ends. The CDR3 nucleotides read TGTGCCAGCAGTTACAACACCGGGGAGCTGTTTTTT. Translating it yields CASSYNTGELFF.

The chain uses TRBV27 and TRBJ1-5; 10 positions agree with TRBD1. CDR1 and CDR2 from the germline V gene are MNHEY and SMNVEV (reference sequence). This CDR3 spans 17 amino acids. Trimming removed 3 bases from V and 5 bases from J; junction bases left unmatched: 10. This CDR3 is CASSFSQGQGTDQPQHF. The CDR3 coding sequence is TGTGCCAGCAGTTTCTCCCAGGGACAGGGGACGGATCAGCCCCAGCATTTT.

Notes on this clone: Other nucleotide sequences from this sample produce the same CDR3. The gene calls are TRBV4-2 and TRBJ2-1; 8 bases align to TRBD1. The germline CDR1 and CDR2 sequences are LGHNA and YNFKEQ. Trimming took 3 bases from V and 4 from J; bases not matched to a gene: 11. The CDR3 covers 17 residues. In DNA, the CDR3 is TGTGCCAGCAGCCACCCGTCGACAGGGGTGAAGTACAATGAGCAGTTCTTC. Translating it yields CASSHPSTGVKYNEQFF.